This TCR beta chain was recorded in a study of blood T cells in healthy people across ages. Primers used in a second PCR of about 7 to 12 cycles were a sample-barcoded 5' primer and a J-beta primer mix. TCRdb re-analysed the 5' RACE reads in MiXCR, keeping a single row per CDR3 protein. The table lists 650,000 to 800,000 distinct CDR3 sequences, around 45% of them singletons. The TCR originated in a man in his 60s in good health. Sequenced input: blood.

CDR3 loop: CASSARYSNQPQHF. The DNA of the CDR3 is TGTGCCAGCAGCGCAAGATATAGCAATCAGCCCCAGCATTTT. The chain carries TRBV9 and TRBJ1-5, with D unresolved. Between the trimmed V and J ends, which lost 3 bases and 0 bases, there was a span of 7 bases. The V gene's germline CDR1 is SGDLS and CDR2 YYNGEE. The CDR3 consists of 14 residues.